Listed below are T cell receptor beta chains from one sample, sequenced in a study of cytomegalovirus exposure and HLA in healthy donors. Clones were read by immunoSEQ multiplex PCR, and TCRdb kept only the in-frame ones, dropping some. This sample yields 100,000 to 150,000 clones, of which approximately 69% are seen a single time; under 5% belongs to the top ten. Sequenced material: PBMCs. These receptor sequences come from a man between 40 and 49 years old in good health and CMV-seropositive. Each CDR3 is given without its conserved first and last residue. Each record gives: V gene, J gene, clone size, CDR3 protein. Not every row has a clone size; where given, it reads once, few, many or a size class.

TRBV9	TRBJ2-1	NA	ASSAKNPGLASEQF
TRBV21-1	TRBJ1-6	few	ASSKGDRGKYNSPLH
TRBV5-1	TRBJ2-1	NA	ASSLAPDSYNEQF
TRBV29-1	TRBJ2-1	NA	SVLTSGGSLRSSYNEQF
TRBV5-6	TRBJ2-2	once	ASSPGQGIDTGELF
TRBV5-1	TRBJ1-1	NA	ASSSTSTGLNTEAF
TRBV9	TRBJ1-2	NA	ASSVAAGGLLYGYT
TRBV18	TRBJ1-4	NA	ASSTEDEKLF
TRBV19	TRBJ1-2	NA	ASRGTRDRGPNNYGYT
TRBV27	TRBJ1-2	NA	ASSPGTVYGYT
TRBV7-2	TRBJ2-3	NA	ASSLRQGGGRTDTQY
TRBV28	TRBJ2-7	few	ASSFPRPIYEQY
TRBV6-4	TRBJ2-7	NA	ASSPLAGTVLSEQY
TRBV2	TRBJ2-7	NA	ASGPRTGYEQY
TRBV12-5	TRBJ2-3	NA	ASGLEPYRASTDTQY
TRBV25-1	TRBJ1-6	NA	ASRWDRDNSPLH
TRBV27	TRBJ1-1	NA	ASSSWGNTEAF
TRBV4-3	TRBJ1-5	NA	ASSQEADRPQH
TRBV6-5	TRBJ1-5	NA	ASSYYAVGPQH
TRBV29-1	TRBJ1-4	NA	SVQGQGDEKLF
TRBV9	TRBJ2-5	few	ASSATGGAETQY
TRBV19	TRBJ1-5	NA	ASSPDSYNQPQH
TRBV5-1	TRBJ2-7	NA	ASSLEGTGSYEQY
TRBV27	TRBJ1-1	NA	ASSKDRVSEAF
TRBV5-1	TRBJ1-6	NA	ASSLGEQGRHSPLH
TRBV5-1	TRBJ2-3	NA	ASSPTGGAGTDTQY
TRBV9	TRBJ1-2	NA	ASSFQGAEGYT
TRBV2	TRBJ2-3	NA	ASSSPGLGTDTQY
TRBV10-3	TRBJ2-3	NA	ATTRDISTDTQY
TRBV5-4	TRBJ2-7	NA	ASSLDRVEY
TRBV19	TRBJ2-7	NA	ASSIKAEALYEQY
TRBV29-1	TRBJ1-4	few	SARRWTGRSMEKLF